This record concerns one T cell receptor beta chain sequence. What it binds is not known. This sample is drawn from a study of cytomegalovirus exposure and HLA in healthy donors. Study-wide results and caveats: Reportedly, a later analysis found an Asian-associated ancestry cluster had fewer N-insertions than the roughly 700-donor mean. Association of a missense DCLRE1C variant with TCR beta V- and J-gene trimming was reported in a later analysis. By HLA locus, TCR association rates varied in a later analysis, with DRB1 showing the most and HLA-C the fewest.

This PCR relied on a set of 60 Vbeta primers and 13 Jbeta primers. Per the original data handling: Later, an analysis found around 80 million unique TCR beta chains, and about 10 million of these were shared. Here immunoSEQ multiplex PCR was the method, and the copy in TCRdb shows in-frame clones only, minus some. From that table come the V and J calls and clone size; the DNA was used to work out D and trimming. The sample includes roughly 150,000 clones, around 73% seen only once; the top ten take more than 1.3%. This CDR3 contains 15 residues. Looked up from germline, CDR1 is MGHRA and CDR2 is YSYEKL. Deletions cut 1 base from V and 0 bases from J, with 7 bases between.

This TCR was sampled from a male donor in good health and CMV-seronegative. The source material was PBMCs. The J gene is TRBJ2-1, the V gene TRBV4-1; no clear D. DNA for the CDR3: TGCGCCAGCAGCCAAGTAGCAGCCTCCTACAATGAGCAGTTCTTC. This sequence encodes CASSQVAASYNEQFF.